This T cell receptor (beta chain) was recovered during a study of T cell changes during pregnancy in multiple sclerosis. The V segment lost 0 bases and the J segment 5 bases; nucleotides outside the gene matches: 5. The CDR3 consists of 15 residues. Germline CDR1 and CDR2: LGHNA and YSLEER. Profiling relied on immunoSEQ multiplex PCR, and the TCRdb table lists in-frame clones only, not all of them. The sample holds roughly 87,000 clones; around 93% are singletons and the top ten take around 3.3%. V gene TRBV4-3 combines with J gene TRBJ1-1; 8 bases are a match to TRBD1. The specimen was PBMCs, collected in the first trimester of pregnancy. This clonotype was sampled from a female donor in good health, serving as a control in a pregnancy study. Some clones in this sample may be carry-over from other donors' samples. The CDR3 reads CASSQDWTGRTEAFF. The CDR3 nucleotides read TGCGCCAGCAGCCAAGATTGGACAGGGCGAACTGAAGCTTTCTTT.